This is a list of T cell receptor beta chains from one sample in a study of cytomegalovirus exposure and HLA in healthy donors. Method: immunoSEQ multiplex PCR; TCRdb's copy keeps in-frame clones and lacks some. There are 75,000 to 95,000 clones in the sample; 63% occur only once, and around 6.6% lies in the top ten. The sequenced sample consisted of PBMCs. Receptors were obtained from a woman in her 30s in good health and CMV-seronegative. CDR3s include the opening cysteine and the closing phenylalanine or tryptophan. The order of the fields is J gene, D gene, V gene, clone size, CDR3 protein, CDR3 DNA. D genes are given only for firm matches. Not every row has a clone size; where given, it reads once, few, many or a size class.

>TRBJ1-6|TRBD1|TRBV10-2|-
CASIAGTGYNSPLHF
TGCGCCAGCATTGCCGGGACAGGATATAATTCACCCCTCCACTTT
>TRBJ2-7|TRBD1|TRBV4-2|few
CASSQERAGGASRHYEQYF
TGTGCCAGCAGCCAAGAAAGGGCAGGGGGCGCGAGTCGACATTACGAGCAGTACTTC
>TRBJ1-2|TRBD1|TRBV11-2|-
CASSLSTGDHYGYTF
TGTGCCAGCAGCTTAAGCACAGGGGACCACTATGGCTACACCTTC
>TRBJ1-1|TRBD1|TRBV10-3|-
CAISVDRDTEAFF
TGTGCCATCAGTGTAGACAGGGACACTGAAGCTTTCTTT
>TRBJ2-7|TRBD2|TRBV9|few
CASSATGTSHEQYF
TGTGCCAGCAGCGCAACCGGGACTAGCCACGAGCAGTACTTC
>TRBJ1-3|-|TRBV4-1|-
CASSQDEVRRNTIYF
TGCGCCAGCAGCCAAGACGAGGTTAGGAGAAACACCATATATTTT
>TRBJ1-2|-|TRBV6-1|-
CASRADGLLYGYTF
TGTGCCAGCAGAGCGGACGGCCTCCTCTATGGCTACACCTTC
>TRBJ2-3|-|TRBV5-6|-
CASSVRGSPSF
TGTGCCAGCAGCGTAAGGGGCAGTCCTTCTTTT
>TRBJ2-5|TRBD2|TRBV27|-
CASSFRRGSRETQYF
TGTGCCAGCAGTTTCCGGCGCGGGAGTCGAGAGACCCAGTACTTC
>TRBJ2-3|TRBD2|TRBV7-3|-
CASSLRGSGTPSTDTQYF
TGTGCCAGCAGCTTAAGAGGTAGCGGGACCCCTAGCACAGATACGCAGTATTTT
>TRBJ2-5|-|TRBV5-1|-
CASSLRRGLQETQYF
TGCGCCAGCAGCTTAAGGAGGGGGCTCCAAGAGACCCAGTACTTC
>TRBJ1-2|-|TRBV10-3|-
CATAGPSQGYTF
TGTGCCACGGCGGGCCCCAGCCAGGGCTACACCTTC
>TRBJ1-5|-|TRBV28|-
CASSLRVNQPQHF
TGTGCCAGCAGTTTGCGAGTAAATCAGCCCCAGCATTTT
>TRBJ2-7|TRBD1|TRBV4-1|-
CASSQVGRGNEQYF
TGCGCCAGCAGCCAAGTAGGCAGGGGGAACGAGCAGTACTTC
>TRBJ2-2|-|TRBV5-1|-
CASSQLPQGGTGELFF
TGCGCCAGCAGCCAACTCCCGCAGGGGGGCACCGGGGAGCTGTTTTTT